This TCR beta chain was sequenced during a study of Ad26.COV2.S vaccination and SARS-CoV-2 variants. The CDR3 has 15 amino acids. The treatment was: 15 to 20 received Ad26.COV2.S at low or high dose, single or two shots; 5 received placebo; per-sample allocation not given. Sampling happened 63 days after the first vaccine or placebo injection. Data came from immunoSEQ multiplex PCR; TCRdb stores just in-frame clones and leaves some out. The sample records some 290,000 clones, around four fifths being singletons. The J gene is TRBJ2-1, the V gene TRBV21-1; the table gives TRBD2 as D, unverified against the DNA. TRBV21-1 is flagged as a pseudogene. The sequencing here drew on peripheral blood, taken in a trial of Ad26.COV2.S vaccine versus placebo. This receptor was identified in a person between 18 and 60 years old who received the Ad26.COV2.S COVID-19 vaccine or a placebo. The CDR3 coding sequence is TGTGCCAGCAGCAAGATACTAGCGGGGTGGAATGAGCAGTTCTTC. This gives the protein CASSKILAGWNEQFF.